The rows below give T cell receptor beta chains drawn from one sample of a study of T cell clones after liver transplantation. The method was immunoSEQ multiplex PCR; TCRdb's version includes in-frame clones alone and lacks a portion of them. In the table there are about 51,000 clones, about nine tenths of which are singletons. Here the sequenced sample was CD8+ T cells from blood, taken 12 months after liver transplant. These receptors came from a human patient who received a liver transplant. Some T cells may be transferred from the graft donor. The CDR3 runs from the conserved cysteine through the conserved F or W. The order of the fields is V gene, J gene, CDR3 protein.

>TRBV28|TRBJ2-6
CASSLFGGAGANVLTF
>TRBV7-9|TRBJ2-7
CASSLAAGKRYEQYF
>TRBV7-9|TRBJ1-1
CASSRMNTEAFF
>TRBV23-1|TRBJ2-7
CASRRQGTSEQYF
>TRBV28|TRBJ1-3
CASSLRQLSGNTIYF
>TRBV9|TRBJ2-7
CASSAREASGGSYEQYF
>TRBV28|TRBJ1-5
CASIGGNQPQHF
>TRBV6-1|TRBJ2-5
CASRGGTVPGQTQYF
>TRBV28|TRBJ2-3
CASSLGSGTDTQYF
>TRBV14|TRBJ2-1
CASSLTGTSGYNEQFF
>TRBV27|TRBJ2-7
CASSLRGRGPYEQYF
>TRBV5-1|TRBJ1-1
CASSPTGLLNTEAFF
>TRBV2|TRBJ1-2
CASSEGQGIYGYTF
>TRBV5-4|TRBJ2-1
CASSSKTDYNEQFF
>TRBV5-1|TRBJ2-7
CASSFGPTYEQYF
>TRBV5-4|TRBJ2-1
CASSTTGLEQFF
>TRBV4-3|TRBJ1-1
CASSQELTGGPMNTEAFF
>TRBV7-9|TRBJ1-5
CASSYGPSNQPQHF
>TRBV7-9|TRBJ2-7
CASSARDRHYEQYF
>TRBV11-2|TRBJ2-7
CASSPYEYAYEQYF
>TRBV19|TRBJ2-7
CASSMGGEPEYF
>TRBV4-3|TRBJ2-7
CASSQEGILGLRGNEQYF
>TRBV4-1|TRBJ2-7
CASSQRAAYEQYF
>TRBV4-1|TRBJ1-5
CASSQDIRQPQHF
>TRBV4-1|TRBJ2-5
CASSPLAGGPGETQYF
>TRBV6-1|TRBJ2-2
CASSEFWTANTGELFF
>TRBV7-2|TRBJ2-7
CASSLTSGSLNEQYF
>TRBV4-1|TRBJ2-7
CASNPAPGRHSYEQYF
>TRBV19|TRBJ1-5
CASSIYRGNQPQHF
>TRBV19|TRBJ2-7
CASSMRPGSYEQYF
>TRBV30|TRBJ1-1
CAWSVLGGTEAFF
>TRBV4-1|TRBJ2-7
CASSQVGTGGSYEQYF
>TRBV7-9|TRBJ2-5
CASSLGTETQYF
>TRBV2|TRBJ1-2
CASSESRGDEGDYNYGYTF
>TRBV6-5|TRBJ2-7
CASRRTGEDYEQYF
>TRBV4-3|TRBJ2-7
CASSQKVRVYEQYF
>TRBV7-8|TRBJ2-2
CASSLVVAGELFF
>TRBV28|TRBJ2-7
CASLERSSYEQYF
>TRBV6-4|TRBJ2-2
CASSDVPNTGELFF
>TRBV7-8|TRBJ2-5
CASSSRTGGLETQYF
>TRBV9|TRBJ2-1
CASSVGTSGRATQFF
>TRBV7-3|TRBJ2-1
CASSPEPYNEQFF
>TRBV7-9|TRBJ2-1
CANGGTYNEQFF
>TRBV19|TRBJ1-1
CASSIAENTEAFF
>TRBV29-1|TRBJ2-7
CSVIAGGDMGEQYF
>TRBV6-5|TRBJ2-7
CASTPLAGNEQYF
>TRBV6-6|TRBJ2-7
CASSYPSDRVDEQYF
>TRBV5-6|TRBJ2-7
CASSLAAKTYEQYF
>TRBV2|TRBJ2-7
CASSEGRGEDYEQYF
>TRBV27|TRBJ2-7
CASSSPGQGVYEQYF
>TRBV2|TRBJ2-3
CASSEEGGPGDTQYF
>TRBV9|TRBJ2-2
CASSVVGDAGELFF
>TRBV19|TRBJ2-6
CASSIDSSGANVLTF
>TRBV29-1|TRBJ1-5
CSATMDRALGPQHF
>TRBV2|TRBJ2-5
CASSKTGAGPKETQYF